One and the same sample provided the 7 T cell receptor beta chains below, sequenced in a study of PD-L1 blockade in urothelial cancer. Sequencing used immunoSEQ multiplex PCR; TCRdb keeps in-frame clones, though not all of them. The table has about 43,000 clones, more than 75% seen once. The sequenced sample was PBMCs, obtained around atezolizumab (anti-PD-L1) treatment. Receptor source: a woman aged 60-70 years with urothelial cancer.

The chain carries TRBV19 and TRBJ2-1; maybe TRBD2 (6 bases). CDR1 is LNHDA and CDR2 is SQIVND in the germline V gene (reference sequence). The V end lost 4 bases, the J end lost 6 bases, and 10 bases lay between the germline ends. The CDR3 consists of 13 residues. As DNA, the CDR3 is TGTGCCAGTAGTACTACTAGCCTCAATGAGCAGTTCTTC. Its protein product is CASSTTSLNEQFF.

This chain joins TRBV5-8 and TRBJ1-1; TRBD1 might be the D (5 bases). Germline lookup yields CDR1 SGHTS and CDR2 YDEGEE. The germline V and J ends were trimmed by 4 bases and 0 bases, with 10 bases remaining between them. The CDR3 has 14 amino acids. The CDR3, as DNA: TGTGCCAGCAGCGTACAGGTTTTGAACACTGAAGCTTTCTTT. Its translation: CASSVQVLNTEAFF.

The chain combines TRBV2 with TRBJ1-6; 7 nucleotides agree with TRBD1. Germline assignment: CDR1 SNHLY and CDR2 FYNNEI. The CDR3 length is 13 residues. The trim removed 6 bases at V and 8 bases at J, leaving 4 bases unmatched. CDR3 amino acids: CASRQGNHSPLHF. The CDR3 coding sequence is TGTGCCAGCAGACAGGGGAATCATTCACCCCTCCACTTT.

This chain connects TRBV6-5 to TRBJ2-5; D not resolved. The end of the DNA fits TRBJ2-7 better, so the J call may be wrong. In germline, CDR1 is MNHEY, CDR2 SVGAGI. CDR3 size: 13 residues. The CDR3, as DNA: TGTGCCAGCAGCCAAAATCCCCTCTACGAGCAGTACTTC. This gives the protein CASSQNPLYEQYF.

This clone was observed once. The chain has TRBV5-1 and TRBJ1-5, with D perhaps TRBD1 (6 bases). The germline gives CDR1 SGHRS, CDR2 YFSETQ. The CDR3 length is 15 residues. The germline V and J ends were trimmed by 1 base and 0 bases, with 8 bases remaining between them. This chain's CDR3 is CASSLSGDSNQPQHF. DNA for the CDR3: TGCGCCAGCAGCTTGTCAGGGGATAGCAATCAGCCCCAGCATTTT.

V gene TRBV4-3 combines with J gene TRBJ2-5; 8 nucleotides match TRBD1. Germline V CDR1 and CDR2: LGHNA, YSLEER. Trimming took 4 bases from V and 5 from J; bases not matched to a gene: 3. The CDR3 is made up of 13 amino acids. The chain's CDR3 is CASSPYRGETQYF. For the CDR3, the DNA is TGCGCCAGCAGCCCCTACAGGGGGGAGACCCAGTACTTC.

About this clone: This specimen includes other DNA sequences encoding the same CDR3. The rearrangement links TRBV18 to TRBJ1-1; no definite D call. The germline gives CDR1 KGHSH, CDR2 LQKENI. V lost 1 base to trimming and J lost 3 bases, with 6 bases between them. The CDR3 has 13 amino acids. CDR3 region: CASSPRGDTEAFF. CDR3 nucleotides: TGTGCCAGCTCACCACGCGGGGACACTGAAGCTTTCTTT.